This T cell receptor beta chain came from a study of identical twins. As regards this clonotype: The antigen is not known.

Study conclusions and caveats: There were fewer insertions in abundant cord blood beta clonotypes, but memory repertoires showed no such pattern. Weaker excess twin sharing was observed in beta out-of-frame sequences.

In germline, CDR1 is LNHDA, CDR2 SQIVND (reference sequence). The V gene end was trimmed by 1 base and the J gene end by 4 bases; junction bases not matched to a gene: 7. This CDR3 has 17 amino acids. TCRdb processed the 5' RACE reads anew with MiXCR; each CDR3 protein has one entry. Of 260,000 or so distinct CDR3 sequences listed, 6.5% to 9% are singletons. The sample was also reused in another study, on yellow fever vaccine responses in identical twins.

V and J are TRBV19 and TRBJ2-1, with 10 bases identical to TRBD1. The sample taken for sequencing was CD8+ T cells sorted from blood. The TCR comes from a woman younger than 30 in good health. Written as DNA, the CDR3 is TGTGCCAGTAGTATAGTTCCCCGGACAGGGGGGTACAATGAGCAGTTCTTC. Translated, it gives CASSIVPRTGGYNEQFF.